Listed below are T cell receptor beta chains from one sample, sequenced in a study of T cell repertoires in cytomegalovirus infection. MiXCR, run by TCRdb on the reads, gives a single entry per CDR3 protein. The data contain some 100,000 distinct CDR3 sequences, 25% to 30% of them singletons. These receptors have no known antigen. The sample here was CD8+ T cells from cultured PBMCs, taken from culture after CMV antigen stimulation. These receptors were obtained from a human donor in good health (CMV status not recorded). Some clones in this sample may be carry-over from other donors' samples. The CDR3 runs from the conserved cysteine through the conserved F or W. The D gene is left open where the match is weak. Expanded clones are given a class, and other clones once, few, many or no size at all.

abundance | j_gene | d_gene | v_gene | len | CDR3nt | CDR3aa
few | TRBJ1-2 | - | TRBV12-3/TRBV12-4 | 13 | TGTGCCAGCAGAATGACGGAGCTCTATGGCTACACCTTC | CASRMTELYGYTF
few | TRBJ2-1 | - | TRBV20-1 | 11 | TGCAGTGCGAGGAGAGAAAATGAGCAGTTCTTC | CSARRENEQFF
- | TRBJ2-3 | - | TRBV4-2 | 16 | TGTGCCAGCAGCCAAGATGGGGCGGAATACACAGATACGCAGTATTTT | CASSQDGAEYTDTQYF
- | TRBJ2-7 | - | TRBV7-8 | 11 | TGTGCCAGCAGCTTATCGGGGGACGAGTACTTC | CASSLSGDEYF
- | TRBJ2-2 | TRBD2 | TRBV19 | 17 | TGTGCCAGTAGTACCGGGACTAGCGGGGTCCTCACCGGGGAGCTGTTTTTT | CASSTGTSGVLTGELFF
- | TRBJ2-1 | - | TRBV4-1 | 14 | TGTGCCAGCAGCGAGGCAAGGTCCTACAATGAGCAGTTCTTC | CASSEARSYNEQFF
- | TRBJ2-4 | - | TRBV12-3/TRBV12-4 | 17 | TGTGCCAGCTGCTCCCGGGGAGACGGGGCTGCCAAAAACATTCAGTACTTC | CASCSRGDGAAKNIQYF
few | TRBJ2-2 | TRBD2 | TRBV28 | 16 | TGTGCCAGCAGCGAGATTGAGCGGGGGAACACCGGGGAGCTGTTTTTT | CASSEIERGNTGELFF
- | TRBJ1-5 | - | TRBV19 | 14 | TGTGCCAGTAGTATTACGGGGGTCGGTCAGCCCCAGCATTTT | CASSITGVGQPQHF
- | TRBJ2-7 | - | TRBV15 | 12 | TGTGCCACCGTAGGAGGGACCGACGAGCAGTACTTC | CATVGGTDEQYF
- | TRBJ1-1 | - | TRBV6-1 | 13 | TGTGCCAGCAGTGATGTAACGGGGACCGAAGCTTTCTTT | CASSDVTGTEAFF
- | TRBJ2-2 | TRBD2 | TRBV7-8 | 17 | TGTGCCAGCAGCTTATTTGGACTAGCGGCCCCGGGCGGGGAGCTGTTTTTT | CASSLFGLAAPGGELFF
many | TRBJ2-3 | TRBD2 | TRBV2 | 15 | TGTGCCAGCAGCGGACTAGCGGTTAGCACAGATACGCAGTATTTT | CASSGLAVSTDTQYF
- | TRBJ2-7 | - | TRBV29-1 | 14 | TGCAGCGTTGAAGAAGTGGAGGGGGGTAGCGAGCAGTACTTC | CSVEEVEGGSEQYF
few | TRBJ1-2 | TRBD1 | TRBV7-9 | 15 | TGTGCCAGCAGCTTCGGGACAGGGAAGGGTTATGGCTACACCTTC | CASSFGTGKGYGYTF
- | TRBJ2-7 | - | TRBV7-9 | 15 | TGTGCCAGCAGCCCGGCCCGAGGCCAGGGTAACGAGCAGTACTTC | CASSPARGQGNEQYF
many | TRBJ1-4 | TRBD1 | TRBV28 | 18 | TGTGCCAGCAGTAGCCGGACAGGCCCTATTGCAACTAATGAAAAACTGTTTTTT | CASSSRTGPIATNEKLFF
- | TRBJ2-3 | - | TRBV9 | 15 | TGTGCCAGCAGCCAGGAGGGGACACACACAGATACGCAGTATTTT | CASSQEGTHTDTQYF
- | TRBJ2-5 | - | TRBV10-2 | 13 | TGCGCCAGCAGAGACTATCTCCAAGAGACCCAGTACTTC | CASRDYLQETQYF
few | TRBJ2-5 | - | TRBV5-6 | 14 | TGTGCCAGCAGCTTTCTCAACAACCAAGAGACCCAGTACTTC | CASSFLNNQETQYF